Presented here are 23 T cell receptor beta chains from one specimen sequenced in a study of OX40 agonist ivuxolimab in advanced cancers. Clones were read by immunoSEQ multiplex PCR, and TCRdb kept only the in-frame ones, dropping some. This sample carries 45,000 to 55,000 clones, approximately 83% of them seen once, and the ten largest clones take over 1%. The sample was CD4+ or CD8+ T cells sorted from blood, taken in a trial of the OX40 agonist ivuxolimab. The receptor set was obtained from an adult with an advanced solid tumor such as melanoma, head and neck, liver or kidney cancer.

The CDR3 DNA follows: TGTGCCTGGAGTGTTCTCGGACAGGGAATCTACACCTTC. Protein: CAWSVLGQGIYTF. The chain employs TRBV30 and TRBJ1-2, with 8 nucleotides matching TRBD1. Looked up from germline, CDR1 is GTSNPN and CDR2 is SVGIG (reference sequence). V gave up 0 bases and J gave up 10 bases; unmatched junction bases: 7. This CDR3 spans 13 amino acids.

CDR3 in amino acids: CASRSLRTGGNYTF. The CDR3 DNA reads as TGTGCCAGCAGGTCTCTCCGGACAGGGGGCAACTACACCTTC. The chain links TRBV7-2 to TRBJ1-2; 11 nucleotides line up with TRBD1. This CDR3 is built from 14 residues. Germline values: CDR1 SGHTA, CDR2 FQGNSA. Germline trimming cut 6 bases from V and 10 bases from J; bases unmatched to any gene: 10.

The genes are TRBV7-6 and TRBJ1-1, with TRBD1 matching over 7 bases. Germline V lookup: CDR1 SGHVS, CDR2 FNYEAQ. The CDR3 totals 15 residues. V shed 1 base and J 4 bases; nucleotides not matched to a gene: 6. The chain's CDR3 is CASSLVTGAGTEAFF. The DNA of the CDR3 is TGTGCCAGCAGCTTAGTAACAGGGGCGGGCACTGAAGCTTTCTTT. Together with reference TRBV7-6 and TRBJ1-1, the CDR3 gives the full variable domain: GAGVSQSPRYKVTKRGQDVALRCDPISGHVSLYWYRQALGQGPEFLTYFNYEAQQDKSGLPNDRFSAERPEGSISTLTIQRTEQRDSAMYRCASSLVTGAGTEAFFGQGTRLTVV.

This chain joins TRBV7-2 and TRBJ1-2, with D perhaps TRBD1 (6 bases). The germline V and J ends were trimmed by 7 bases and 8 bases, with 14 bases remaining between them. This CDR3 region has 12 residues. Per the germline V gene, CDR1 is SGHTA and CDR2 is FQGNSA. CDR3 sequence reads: CASTAGAEGYTF. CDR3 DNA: TGTGCCAGCACCGCGGGGGCGGAAGGCTACACCTTC.

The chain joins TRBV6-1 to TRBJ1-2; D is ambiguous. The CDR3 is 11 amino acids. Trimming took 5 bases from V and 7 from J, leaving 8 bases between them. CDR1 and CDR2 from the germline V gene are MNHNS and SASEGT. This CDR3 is CASSYGFGYTF. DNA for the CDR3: TGTGCCAGCAGTTACGGTTTTGGCTACACCTTC.

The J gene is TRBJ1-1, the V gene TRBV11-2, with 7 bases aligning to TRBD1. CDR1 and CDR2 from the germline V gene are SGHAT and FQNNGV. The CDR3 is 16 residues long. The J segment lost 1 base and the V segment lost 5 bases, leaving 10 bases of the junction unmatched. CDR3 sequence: CASSHFRGQKNTEAFF. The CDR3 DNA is TGTGCCAGCAGCCACTTCCGGGGACAGAAGAACACTGAAGCTTTCTTT.

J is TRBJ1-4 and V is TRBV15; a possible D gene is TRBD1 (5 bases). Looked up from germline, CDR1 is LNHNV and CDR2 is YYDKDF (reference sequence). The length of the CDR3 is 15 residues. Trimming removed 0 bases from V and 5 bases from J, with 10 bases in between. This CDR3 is CATSRDRGLNEKLFF. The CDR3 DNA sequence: TGTGCCACCAGCAGAGATCGGGGCCTCAATGAAAAACTGTTTTTT.

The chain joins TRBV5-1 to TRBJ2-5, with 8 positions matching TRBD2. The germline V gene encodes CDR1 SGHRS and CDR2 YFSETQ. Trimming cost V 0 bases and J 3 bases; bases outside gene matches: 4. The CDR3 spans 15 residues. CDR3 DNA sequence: TGCGCCAGCAGCTTGGTACAGACTAGCGAAGAGACCCAGTACTTC. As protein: CASSLVQTSEETQYF.

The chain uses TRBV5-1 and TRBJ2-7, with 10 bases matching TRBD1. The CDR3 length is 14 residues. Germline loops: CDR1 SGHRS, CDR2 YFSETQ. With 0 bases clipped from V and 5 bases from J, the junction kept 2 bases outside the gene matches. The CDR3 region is CASSLEGQGDEQYF. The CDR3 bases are TGCGCCAGCAGCTTGGAAGGACAGGGGGACGAGCAGTACTTC.

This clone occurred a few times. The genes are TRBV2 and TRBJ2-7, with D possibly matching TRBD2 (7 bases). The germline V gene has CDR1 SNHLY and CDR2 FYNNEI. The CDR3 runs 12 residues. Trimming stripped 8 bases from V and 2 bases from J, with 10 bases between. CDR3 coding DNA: TGTGCCAGCGGGAGGGACACCTACGAGCAGTACTTC. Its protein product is CASGRDTYEQYF.

The CDR3 sequence is CASRTEANYGYTF. The CDR3 nucleotides are TGTGCCAGTAGGACAGAGGCTAACTATGGCTACACCTTC. This chain links TRBV19 with TRBJ1-2, with D maybe TRBD1 (5 bases). V lost 6 bases and J lost 0, with 8 bases in between. The CDR3 contains 13 residues. The germline CDR1 and CDR2 sequences are LNHDA and SQIVND (reference sequence).

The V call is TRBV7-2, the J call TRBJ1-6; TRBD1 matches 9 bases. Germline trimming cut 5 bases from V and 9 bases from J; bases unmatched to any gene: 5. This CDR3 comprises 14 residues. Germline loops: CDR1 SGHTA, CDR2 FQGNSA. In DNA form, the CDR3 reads TGTGCCAGCAGCGTAGGACAGGGGACTTCACCCCTCCACTTT. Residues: CASSVGQGTSPLHF.

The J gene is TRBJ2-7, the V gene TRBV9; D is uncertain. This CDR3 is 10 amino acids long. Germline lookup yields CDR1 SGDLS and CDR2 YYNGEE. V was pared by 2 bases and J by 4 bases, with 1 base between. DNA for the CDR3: TGTGCCAGCAGCGTTTACGAGCAGTACTTC. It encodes CASSVYEQYF.

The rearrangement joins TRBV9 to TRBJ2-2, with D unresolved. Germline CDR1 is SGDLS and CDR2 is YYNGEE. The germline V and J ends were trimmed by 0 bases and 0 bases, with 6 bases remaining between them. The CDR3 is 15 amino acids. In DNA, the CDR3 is TGTGCCAGCAGCGTAGATGTGGCGAACACCGGGGAGCTGTTTTTT. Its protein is CASSVDVANTGELFF. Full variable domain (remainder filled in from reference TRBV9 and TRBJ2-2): DSGVTQTPKHLITATGQRVTLRCSPRSGDLSVYWYQQSLDQGLQFLIQYYNGEERAKGNILERFSAQQFPDLHSELNLSSLELGDSALYFCASSVDVANTGELFFGEGSRLTVL.

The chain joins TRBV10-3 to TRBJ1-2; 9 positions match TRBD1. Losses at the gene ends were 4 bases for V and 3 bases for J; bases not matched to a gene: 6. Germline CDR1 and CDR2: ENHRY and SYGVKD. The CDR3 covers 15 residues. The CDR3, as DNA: TGTGCCATCAGTGGTACAGGGGGCGAAGACTATGGCTACACCTTC. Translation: CAISGTGGEDYGYTF.

The CDR3 DNA is TGTGCCAGCAGTTCGGGACAGCTCCATCAGCCCCAGCATTTT. Translating it yields CASSSGQLHQPQHF. The gene calls are TRBV9 and TRBJ1-5; TRBD1 aligns across 7 bases. CDR1 is SGDLS and CDR2 is YYNGEE in the germline V gene. This CDR3 has 14 amino acids. J lost 5 bases, V lost 5 bases, and 7 bases had no gene match. Complete variable domain (other parts from reference TRBV9 and TRBJ1-5): DSGVTQTPKHLITATGQRVTLRCSPRSGDLSVYWYQQSLDQGLQFLIQYYNGEERAKGNILERFSAQQFPDLHSELNLSSLELGDSALYFCASSSGQLHQPQHFGDGTRLSIL.

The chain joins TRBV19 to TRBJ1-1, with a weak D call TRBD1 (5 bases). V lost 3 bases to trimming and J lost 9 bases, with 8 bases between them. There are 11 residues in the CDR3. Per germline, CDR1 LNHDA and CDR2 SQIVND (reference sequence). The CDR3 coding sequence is TGTGCCAGTAGTATCGGGGGAAAAGCTTTCTTT. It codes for CASSIGGKAFF.

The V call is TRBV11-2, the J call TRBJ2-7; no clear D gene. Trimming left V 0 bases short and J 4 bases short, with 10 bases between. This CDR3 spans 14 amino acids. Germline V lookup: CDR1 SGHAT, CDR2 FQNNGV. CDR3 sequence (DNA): TGTGCCAGCAGCTTAGACCCTGTTGGATACGAGCAGTACTTC. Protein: CASSLDPVGYEQYF. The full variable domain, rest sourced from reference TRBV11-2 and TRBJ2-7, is EAGVAQSPRYKIIEKRQSVAFWCNPISGHATLYWYQQILGQGPKLLIQFQNNGVVDDSQLPKDRFSAERLKGVDSTLKIQPAKLEDSAVYLCASSLDPVGYEQYFGPGTRLTVT.

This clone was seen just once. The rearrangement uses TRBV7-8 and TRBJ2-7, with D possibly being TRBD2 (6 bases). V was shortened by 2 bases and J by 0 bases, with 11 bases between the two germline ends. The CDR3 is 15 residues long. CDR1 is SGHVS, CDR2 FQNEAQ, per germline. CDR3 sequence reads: CASSLSPGGSYEQYF. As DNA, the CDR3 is TGTGCCAGCAGCTTAAGCCCCGGGGGCTCCTACGAGCAGTACTTC. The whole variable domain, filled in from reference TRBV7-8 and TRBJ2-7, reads GAGVSQSPRYKVAKRGQDVALRCDPISGHVSLFWYQQALGQGPEFLTYFQNEAQLDKSGLPSDRFFAERPEGSVSTLKIQRTQQEDSAVYLCASSLSPGGSYEQYFGPGTRLTVT.

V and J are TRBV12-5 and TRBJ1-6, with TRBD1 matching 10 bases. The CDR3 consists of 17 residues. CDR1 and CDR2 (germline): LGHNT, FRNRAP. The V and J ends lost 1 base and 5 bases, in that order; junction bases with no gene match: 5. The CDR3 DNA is TGTGCTAGTGGTTTGGCCACCGGGACAGGGGATAATTCACCCCTCCACTTT. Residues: CASGLATGTGDNSPLHF.

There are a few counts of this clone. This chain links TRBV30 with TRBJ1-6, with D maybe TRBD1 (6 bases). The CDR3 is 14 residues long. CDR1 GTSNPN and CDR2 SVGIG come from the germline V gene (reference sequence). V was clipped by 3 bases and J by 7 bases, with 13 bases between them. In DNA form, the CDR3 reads TGTGCCTGGAGAATTTGGACAGCGAATTCACCCCTCCACTTT. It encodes CAWRIWTANSPLHF.

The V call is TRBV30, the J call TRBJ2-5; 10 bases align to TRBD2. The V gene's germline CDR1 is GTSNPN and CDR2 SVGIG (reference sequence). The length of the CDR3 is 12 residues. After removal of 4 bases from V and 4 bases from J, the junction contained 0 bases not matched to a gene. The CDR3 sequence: CAWTSGGETQYF. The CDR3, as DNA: TGTGCCTGGACTAGCGGGGGAGAGACCCAGTACTTC. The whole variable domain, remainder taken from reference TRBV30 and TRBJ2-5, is SQTIHQWPATLVQPVGSPLSLECTVEGTSNPNLYWYRQAAGRGLQLLFYSVGIGQISSEVPQNLSASRPQDRQFILSSKKLLLSDSGFYLCAWTSGGETQYFGPGTRLLVL.

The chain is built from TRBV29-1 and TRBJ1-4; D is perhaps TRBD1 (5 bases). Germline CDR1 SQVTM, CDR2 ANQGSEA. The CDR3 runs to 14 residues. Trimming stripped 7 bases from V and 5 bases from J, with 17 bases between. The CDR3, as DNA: TGCAGCGCCTGGCCGGGACGGGGCAATGAAAAACTGTTTTTT. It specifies CSAWPGRGNEKLFF.